The sequence of this T cell receptor (beta chain) was determined in a study of identical twins. MiXCR, applied by TCRdb to the 5' RACE reads, yields one record per CDR3 protein. Found here are approximately 490,000 distinct CDR3 sequences, around 24% of them singletons; the top ten hold approximately 0.52%. Germline loops: CDR1 SGHRS, CDR2 YFSETQ. The V and J ends lost 0 bases and 0 bases respectively, with 8 bases between them. This CDR3 contains 15 residues. All donors were healthy Caucasians. The same specimen was also included in a second study, on yellow fever vaccine responses in identical twins.

The sequencing input was CD4+ T cells sorted from blood. The receptor comes from a young woman in good health. The rearrangement links TRBV5-1 to TRBJ2-3, with D possibly matching TRBD1 (5 bases). The CDR3 nucleotides read TGCGCCAGCAGCTTGGATGGGGCGAGCACAGATACGCAGTATTTT. Protein: CASSLDGASTDTQYF.